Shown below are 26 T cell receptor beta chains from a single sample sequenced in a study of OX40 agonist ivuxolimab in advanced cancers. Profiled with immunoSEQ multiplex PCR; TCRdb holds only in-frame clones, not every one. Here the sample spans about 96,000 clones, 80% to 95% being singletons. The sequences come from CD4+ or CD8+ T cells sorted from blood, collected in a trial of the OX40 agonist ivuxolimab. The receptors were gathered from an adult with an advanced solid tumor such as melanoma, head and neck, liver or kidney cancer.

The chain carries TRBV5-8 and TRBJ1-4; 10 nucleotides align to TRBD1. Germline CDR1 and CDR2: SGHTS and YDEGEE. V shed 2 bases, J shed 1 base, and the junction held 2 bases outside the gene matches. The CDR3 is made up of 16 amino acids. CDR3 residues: CASSLGDRGTNEKLFF. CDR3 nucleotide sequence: TGTGCCAGCAGCTTAGGGGACAGGGGAACTAATGAAAAACTGTTTTTT.

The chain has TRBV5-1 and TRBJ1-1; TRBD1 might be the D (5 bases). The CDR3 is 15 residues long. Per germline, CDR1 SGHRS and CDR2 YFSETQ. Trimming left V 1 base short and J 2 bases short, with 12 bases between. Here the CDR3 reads CASSLWGRGNTEAFF. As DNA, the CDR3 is TGCGCCAGCAGCTTGTGGGGGAGGGGAAACACTGAAGCTTTCTTT.

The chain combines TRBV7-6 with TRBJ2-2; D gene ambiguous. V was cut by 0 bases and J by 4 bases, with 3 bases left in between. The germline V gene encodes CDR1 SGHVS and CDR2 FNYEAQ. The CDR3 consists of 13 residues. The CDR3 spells CASSLAVTGELFF. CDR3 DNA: TGTGCCAGCAGCTTAGCGGTCACCGGGGAGCTGTTTTTT.

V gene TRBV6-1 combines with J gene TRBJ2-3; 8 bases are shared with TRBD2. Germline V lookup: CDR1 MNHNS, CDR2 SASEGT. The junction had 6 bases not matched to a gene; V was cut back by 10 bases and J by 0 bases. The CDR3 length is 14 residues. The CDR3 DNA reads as TGTGCCACAAGAACTAGCGGTAGCACAGATACGCAGTATTTT. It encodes CATRTSGSTDTQYF.

CDR3: CASSLEIGIYEQYF. CDR3 in DNA: TGTGCCAGCAGCTTAGAAATAGGGATCTACGAGCAGTACTTC. The J gene is TRBJ2-7, the V gene TRBV11-3; the D is unclear. CDR3 length: 14 amino acids. Per germline, CDR1 SGHNT and CDR2 YENEEA. The V end lost 0 bases, the J end lost 3 bases, and 9 bases lay between the germline ends.

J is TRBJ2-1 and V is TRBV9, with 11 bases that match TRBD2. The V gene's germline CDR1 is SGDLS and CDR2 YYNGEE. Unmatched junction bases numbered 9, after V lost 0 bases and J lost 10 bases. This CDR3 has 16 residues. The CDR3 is CASSVASLAGAGEQFF. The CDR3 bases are TGTGCCAGCAGCGTAGCGTCACTAGCGGGAGCAGGCGAGCAGTTCTTC.

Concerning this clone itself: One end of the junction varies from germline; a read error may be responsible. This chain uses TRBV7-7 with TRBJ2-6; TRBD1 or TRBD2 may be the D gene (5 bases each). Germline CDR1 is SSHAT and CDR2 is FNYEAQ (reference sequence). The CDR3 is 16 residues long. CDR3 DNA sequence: TGTGCTAGCAGCCAGGGACCGAACTCTGGGGCCAACGTCCTGACTTTC. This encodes CASSQGPNSGANVLTF.

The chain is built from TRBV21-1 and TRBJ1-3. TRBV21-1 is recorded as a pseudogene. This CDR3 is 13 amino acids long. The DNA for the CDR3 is TGTGCCAGCAGCAAAGGGTTTGGAAACACCATATATTTT. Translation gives CASSKGFGNTIYF.

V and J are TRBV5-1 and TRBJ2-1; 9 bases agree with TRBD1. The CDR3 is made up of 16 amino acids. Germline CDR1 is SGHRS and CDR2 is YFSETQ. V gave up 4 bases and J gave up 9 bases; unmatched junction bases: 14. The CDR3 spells CASSRQTGGALSEQFF. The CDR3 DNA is TGCGCCAGCAGCCGCCAAACAGGGGGCGCTTTGAGTGAGCAGTTCTTC.

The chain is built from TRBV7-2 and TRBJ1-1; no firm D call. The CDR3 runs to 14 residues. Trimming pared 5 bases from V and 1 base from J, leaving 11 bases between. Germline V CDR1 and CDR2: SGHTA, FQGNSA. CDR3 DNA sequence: TGTGCCAGCAGCCCTAGAGGCAGGAACACTGAAGCTTTCTTT. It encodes CASSPRGRNTEAFF.

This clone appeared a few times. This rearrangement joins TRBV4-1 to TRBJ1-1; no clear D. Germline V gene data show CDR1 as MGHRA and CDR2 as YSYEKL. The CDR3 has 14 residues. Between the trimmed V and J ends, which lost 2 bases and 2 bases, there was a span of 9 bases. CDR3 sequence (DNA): TGCGCCAGCAGCCAATTCGGATATAACACTGAAGCTTTCTTT. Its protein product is CASSQFGYNTEAFF.

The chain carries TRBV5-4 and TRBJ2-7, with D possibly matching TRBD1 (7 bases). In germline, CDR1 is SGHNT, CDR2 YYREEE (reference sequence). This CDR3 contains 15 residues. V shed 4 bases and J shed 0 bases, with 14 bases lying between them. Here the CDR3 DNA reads TGTGCCAGCAGCCACGGAGGGACAGACTCCTACGAGCAGTACTTC. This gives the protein CASSHGGTDSYEQYF.

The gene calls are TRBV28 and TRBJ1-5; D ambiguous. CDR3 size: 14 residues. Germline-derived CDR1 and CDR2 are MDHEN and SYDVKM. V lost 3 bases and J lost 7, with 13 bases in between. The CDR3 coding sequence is TGTGCCAGCAGTTTTGGGTCCCGCCGCCAGCCCCAGCATTTT. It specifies CASSFGSRRQPQHF.

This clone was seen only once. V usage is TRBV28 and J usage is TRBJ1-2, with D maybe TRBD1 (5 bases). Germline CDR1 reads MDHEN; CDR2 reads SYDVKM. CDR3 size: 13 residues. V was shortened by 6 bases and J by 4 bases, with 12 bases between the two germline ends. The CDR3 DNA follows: TGTGCCAGCAGGGAAGACAGTATCTATGGCTACACCTTC. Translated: CASREDSIYGYTF.

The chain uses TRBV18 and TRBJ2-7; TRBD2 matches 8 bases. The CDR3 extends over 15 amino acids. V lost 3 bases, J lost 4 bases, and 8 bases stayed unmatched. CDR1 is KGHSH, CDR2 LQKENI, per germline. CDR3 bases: TGTGCCAGCTCACCCGAAGCGGGAGCGACATACGAGCAGTACTTC. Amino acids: CASSPEAGATYEQYF.

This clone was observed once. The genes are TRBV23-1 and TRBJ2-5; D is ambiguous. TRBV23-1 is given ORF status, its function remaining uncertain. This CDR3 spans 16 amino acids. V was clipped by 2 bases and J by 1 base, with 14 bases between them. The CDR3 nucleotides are TGCGCCAGCAGTCAAGTAAGGCAAATCTTCCAAGAGACCCAGTACTTC. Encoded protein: CASSQVRQIFQETQYF.

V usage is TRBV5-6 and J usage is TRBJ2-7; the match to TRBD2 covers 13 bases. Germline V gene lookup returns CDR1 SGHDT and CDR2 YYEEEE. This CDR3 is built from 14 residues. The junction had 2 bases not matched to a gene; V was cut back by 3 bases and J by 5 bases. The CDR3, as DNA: TGTGCCAGCAGCTGGGGACTAGCGGGAAACGAGCAGTACTTC. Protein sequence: CASSWGLAGNEQYF.

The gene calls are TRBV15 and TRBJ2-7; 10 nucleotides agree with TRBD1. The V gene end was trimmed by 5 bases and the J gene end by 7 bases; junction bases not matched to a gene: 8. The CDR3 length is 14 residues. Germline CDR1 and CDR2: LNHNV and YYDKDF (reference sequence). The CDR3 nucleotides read TGTGCCACCAGCCGACAGGGGGCTATGATAGAGCAGTACTTC. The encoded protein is CATSRQGAMIEQYF.

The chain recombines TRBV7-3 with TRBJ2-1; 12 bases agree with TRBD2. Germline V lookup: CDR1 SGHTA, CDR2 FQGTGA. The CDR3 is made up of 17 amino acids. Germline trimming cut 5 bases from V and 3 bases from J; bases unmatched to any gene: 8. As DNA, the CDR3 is TGTGCCAGCAGCCCACGAGGGGGACTAGCGGGCTACAATGAGCAGTTCTTC. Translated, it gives CASSPRGGLAGYNEQFF.

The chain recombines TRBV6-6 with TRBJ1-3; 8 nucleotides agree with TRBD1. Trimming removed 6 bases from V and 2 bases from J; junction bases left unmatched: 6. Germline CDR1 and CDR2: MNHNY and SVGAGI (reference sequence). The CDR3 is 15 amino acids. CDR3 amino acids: CASSTGQVTGNTIYF. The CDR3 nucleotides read TGTGCCAGCAGCACGGGACAGGTTACTGGAAACACCATATATTTT.

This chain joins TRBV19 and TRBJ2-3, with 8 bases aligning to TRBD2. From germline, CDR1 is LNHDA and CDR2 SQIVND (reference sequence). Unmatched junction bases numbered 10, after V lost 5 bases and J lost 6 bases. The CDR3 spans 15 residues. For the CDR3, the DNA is TGTGCCAGTAGTCCAAGGGTAGCGGGACTGGATACGCAGTATTTT. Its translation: CASSPRVAGLDTQYF.

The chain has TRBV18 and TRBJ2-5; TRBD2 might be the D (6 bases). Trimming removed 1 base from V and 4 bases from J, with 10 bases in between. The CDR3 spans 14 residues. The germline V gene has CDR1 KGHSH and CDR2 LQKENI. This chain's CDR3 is CASSPRRVGETQYF. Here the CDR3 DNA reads TGTGCCAGCTCACCACGGAGGGTAGGAGAGACCCAGTACTTC.

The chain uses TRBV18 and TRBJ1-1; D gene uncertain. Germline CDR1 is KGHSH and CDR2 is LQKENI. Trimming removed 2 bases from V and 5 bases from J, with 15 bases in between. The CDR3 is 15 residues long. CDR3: CASSPILRVGTEAFF. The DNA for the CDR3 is TGTGCCAGCTCACCAATATTGAGGGTGGGGACTGAAGCTTTCTTT. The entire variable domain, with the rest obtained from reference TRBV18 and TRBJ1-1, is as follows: NAGVMQNPRHLVRRRGQEARLRCSPMKGHSHVYWYRQLPEEGLKFMVYLQKENIIDESGMPKERFSAEFPKEGPSILRIQQVVRGDSAAYFCASSPILRVGTEAFFGQGTRLTVV.

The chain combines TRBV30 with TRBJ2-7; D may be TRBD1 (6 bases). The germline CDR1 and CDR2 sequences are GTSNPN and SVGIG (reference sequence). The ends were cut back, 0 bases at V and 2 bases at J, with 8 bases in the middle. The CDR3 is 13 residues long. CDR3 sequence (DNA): TGTGCCTGGAGTGTACACAGGGCCTACGAGCAGTACTTC. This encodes CAWSVHRAYEQYF.

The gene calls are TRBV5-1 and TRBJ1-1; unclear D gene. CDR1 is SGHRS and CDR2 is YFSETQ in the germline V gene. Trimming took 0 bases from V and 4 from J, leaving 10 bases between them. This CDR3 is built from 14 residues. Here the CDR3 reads CASSLDRVPTEAFF. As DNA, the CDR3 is TGCGCCAGCAGCTTGGATAGGGTCCCCACTGAAGCTTTCTTT.

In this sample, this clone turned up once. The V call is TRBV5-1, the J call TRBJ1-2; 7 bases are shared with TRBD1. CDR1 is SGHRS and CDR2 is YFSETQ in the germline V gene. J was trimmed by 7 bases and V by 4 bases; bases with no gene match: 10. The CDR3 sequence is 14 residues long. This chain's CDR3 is CASSSTDRVGGYTF. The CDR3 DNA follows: TGCGCCAGCAGCAGCACAGACAGGGTCGGTGGCTACACCTTC.